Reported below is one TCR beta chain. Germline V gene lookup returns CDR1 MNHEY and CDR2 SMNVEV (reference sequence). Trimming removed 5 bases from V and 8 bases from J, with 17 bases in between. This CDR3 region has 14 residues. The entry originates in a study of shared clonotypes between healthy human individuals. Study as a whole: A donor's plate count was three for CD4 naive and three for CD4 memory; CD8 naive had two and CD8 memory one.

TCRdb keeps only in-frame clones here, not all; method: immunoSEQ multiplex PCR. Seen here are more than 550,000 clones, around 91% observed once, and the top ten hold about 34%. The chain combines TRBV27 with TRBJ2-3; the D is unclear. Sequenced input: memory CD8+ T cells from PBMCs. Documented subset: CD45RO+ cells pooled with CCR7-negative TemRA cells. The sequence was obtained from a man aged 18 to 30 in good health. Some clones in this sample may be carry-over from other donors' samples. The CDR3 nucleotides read TGTGCCAGCAGTATAATGCCAGATCATCGTACGCAGTATTTT. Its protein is CASSIMPDHRTQYF.